This T cell receptor (beta chain) was identified in a study of CD8 T cells in Susac syndrome. Trimming took 12 bases from V and 5 from J, leaving 21 bases between them. The CDR3 has 14 amino acids. Germline loops: CDR1 KGHDR, CDR2 SFDVKD. Random hexamers were used to reverse transcribe about 0.5 to 1 ug of RNA. Amplification of TCR beta CDR3 used immunoSEQ multiplex PCR across 54 Vbeta and 13 Jbeta. TCRdb re-derived calls from the immunoSEQ multiplex PCR reads in MiXCR, one entry per CDR3 protein. The data hold roughly 180,000 distinct CDR3 sequences, with about 94% observed a single time. The authors sequenced TCR beta from blood CD8+ and CD4+ T cells. Healthy donors constituted the control group, matched for age and sex. Negative isolation yielded CD8+ and CD4+ T cells; FACS enriched TEMRA cells.

The receptor's source is a human donor in good health. The gene calls are TRBV24-1 and TRBJ2-5, with D perhaps matching TRBD1 or TRBD2 (7 bases each). Sequencing used CD4+ T cells from PBMCs. The CDR3 DNA is TGTGCCGCCTCTGGGCAGGGGGAGGGGGAGACCCAGTACTTC. Translating it yields CAASGQGEGETQYF.